Below are 28 T cell receptor beta chains sequenced from a single sample in a study of blood T cell repertoires in COVID-19. The repertoire was sequenced with immunoSEQ multiplex PCR; TCRdb's copy has only in-frame clones and lacks some. The sample lists roughly 100,000 clones, roughly 80% occurring once. The source material was peripheral blood. The source of these receptors is a human donor in a cohort sampled during active COVID-19.

A few counts support this clone. The J gene is TRBJ1-1, the V gene TRBV30; D unclear. V gave up 7 bases and J gave up 2 bases, with 14 bases separating them. Germline V gene sequence: CDR1 GTSNPN, CDR2 SVGIG (reference sequence). This CDR3 spans 13 amino acids. The CDR3 nucleotides are TGTGCCTTGGAGGTCTGGGGAAACACTGAAGCTTTCTTT. The encoded protein is CALEVWGNTEAFF.

Many counts were recorded for this clone. This chain joins TRBV7-2 and TRBJ1-6; 7 bases map to TRBD1. The germline gives CDR1 SGHTA, CDR2 FQGNSA. CDR3 length: 16 amino acids. With V trimmed by 7 bases and J by 0 bases, 6 bases remained unmatched. This chain's CDR3 is CASNGDRLSYNSPLHF. The CDR3 bases are TGTGCCAGCAATGGGGACAGACTCTCCTATAATTCACCCCTCCACTTT.

The CDR3 sequence: CASSPGQGDQPQHF. The CDR3 DNA sequence: TGCGCCAGCAGCCCCGGACAGGGGGATCAGCCCCAGCATTTT. The chain employs TRBV5-1 and TRBJ1-5, with 10 bases lining up with TRBD1. The CDR3 has 14 residues. The germline gives CDR1 SGHRS, CDR2 YFSETQ. After removal of 4 bases from V and 5 bases from J, the junction contained 3 bases not matched to a gene. Using reference TRBV5-1 and TRBJ1-5 for the parts outside the CDR3, the full variable domain is KAGVTQTPRYLIKTRGQQVTLSCSPISGHRSVSWYQQTPGQGLQFLFEYFSETQRNKGNFPGRFSGRQFSNSRSEMNVSTLELGDSALYLCASSPGQGDQPQHFGDGTRLSIL.

The chain combines TRBV6-1 with TRBJ2-5, with 13 bases matching TRBD2. The J segment lost 5 bases and the V segment lost 6 bases, leaving 15 bases of the junction unmatched. Germline V lookup: CDR1 MNHNS, CDR2 SASEGT. There are 18 residues in the CDR3. The CDR3 DNA reads TGTGCCAGCAGCGAAAGCCGCCCGACTAGCGGGGGGAAGGAGACCCAGTACTTC. The encoded protein is CASSESRPTSGGKETQYF.

Only one count was recorded for this clone. The chain carries TRBV2 and TRBJ2-1; tentatively, D is TRBD1 (6 bases). CDR3 size: 15 residues. The germline V gene has CDR1 SNHLY and CDR2 FYNNEI. The germline V and J ends were trimmed by 5 bases and 0 bases, with 11 bases remaining between them. CDR3 amino acids: CASSSQGPSYNEQFF. The CDR3 nucleotides read TGTGCCAGCAGTTCACAGGGACCCTCCTACAATGAGCAGTTCTTC.

The chain recombines TRBV28 with TRBJ1-3; D is perhaps TRBD1 (6 bases). This CDR3 is 17 amino acids long. Germline V CDR1 and CDR2: MDHEN, SYDVKM. The V gene lost 6 bases and the J gene lost 2 bases, with 20 bases spanning the gap. CDR3 protein: CASSAPAGRGPGNTIYF. The CDR3 DNA is TGTGCCAGCAGCGCCCCGGCGGGCAGGGGCCCTGGAAACACCATATATTTT.

V is TRBV29-1 and J is TRBJ1-3; maybe TRBD1 (5 bases). This CDR3 spans 11 amino acids. CDR1 and CDR2 (germline): SQVTM, ANQGSEA. The CDR3 DNA reads TGCAGAGCAGGGTCTGGAAACACCATATATTTT. Amino acids: CRAGSGNTIYF.

The genes are TRBV5-4 and TRBJ1-1; 10 nucleotides agree with TRBD1. V dropped 4 bases and J dropped 3; count of bases not matched to a gene: 6. This CDR3 spans 15 amino acids. Germline lookup yields CDR1 SGHNT and CDR2 YYREEE (reference sequence). The CDR3 DNA reads TGTGCCAGCAGCACCCCGACAGGGGGCTACACTGAAGCTTTCTTT. Its protein is CASSTPTGGYTEAFF.

This chain connects TRBV5-5 to TRBJ1-1; possibly TRBD1 for D (6 bases). CDR3 length equals 14 residues. V shed 5 bases and J shed 0 bases, with 11 bases lying between them. CDR1 SGHKS and CDR2 YYEKEE come from the germline V gene (reference sequence). In DNA, the CDR3 is TGTGCCAGCAGGGCCGAGGGGGTGAACACTGAAGCTTTCTTT. It specifies CASRAEGVNTEAFF.

V usage is TRBV7-8 and J usage is TRBJ1-2; D not resolved. V lost 4 bases and J lost 8, with 20 bases in between. Germline CDR1 SGHVS, CDR2 FQNEAQ. This CDR3 spans 15 amino acids. In DNA form, the CDR3 reads TGTGCCAGCAGCTCCCGCGGAACCCTCGGCGGGGGCTACACCTTC. Its translation is CASSSRGTLGGGYTF.

J is TRBJ2-5 and V is TRBV18; TRBD1 aligns across 9 bases. There are 15 residues in the CDR3. V lost 4 bases to trimming and J lost 0 bases; unmatched junction nucleotides: 3. The germline CDR1 and CDR2 sequences are KGHSH and LQKENI. In nucleotides, the CDR3 is TGTGCCAGCTCACGGGGGACAGGGAACCAAGAGACCCAGTACTTC. It yields the protein CASSRGTGNQETQYF.

The chain joins TRBV6-5 to TRBJ2-6; D is ambiguous. V was shortened by 4 bases and J by 4 bases, with 11 bases between the two germline ends. In germline, CDR1 is MNHEY, CDR2 SVGAGI. The CDR3 contains 15 residues. DNA of the CDR3: TGTGCCAGCAGTTCCCTCCCTAGGGGGGCCAACGTCCTGACTTTC. Translation gives CASSSLPRGANVLTF.

The chain links TRBV6-1 to TRBJ1-2, with TRBD1 matching over 7 bases. V trimming: 4 bases; J trimming: 0 bases; junction bases outside the gene matches: 8. The CDR3 length is 16 residues. Germline V gene lookup returns CDR1 MNHNS and CDR2 SASEGT. The CDR3 nucleotides are TGTGCCAGCAGTGCCCAGGGGGGACTCACTAACTATGGCTACACCTTC. As protein: CASSAQGGLTNYGYTF.

The chain uses TRBV4-1 and TRBJ1-2; 12 bases map to TRBD1. The trim removed 5 bases at V and 4 bases at J, leaving 5 bases unmatched. The germline gives CDR1 MGHRA, CDR2 YSYEKL. This CDR3 spans 15 amino acids. The CDR3 sequence is CASSSGQGATYGYTF. DNA of the CDR3: TGCGCCAGCAGCTCGGGACAGGGGGCAACCTATGGCTACACCTTC.

The chain employs TRBV9 and TRBJ2-3; TRBD2 matches at 11 bases. J was trimmed by 2 bases and V by 4 bases; bases with no gene match: 9. The CDR3 extends over 17 amino acids. Germline V gene sequence: CDR1 SGDLS, CDR2 YYNGEE. The CDR3 is CASSPRLAGGPTDTQYF. In DNA, the CDR3 is TGTGCCAGCAGCCCAAGGCTAGCGGGGGGACCCACAGATACGCAGTATTTT.

The rearrangement uses TRBV23-1 and TRBJ1-4; D might be TRBD1 (6 bases). TRBV23-1 carries the ORF label, with uncertain function. The CDR3 loop spans 18 amino acids. V was trimmed by 3 bases and J by 0 bases, leaving 17 bases between them. The CDR3 bases are TGCGCCAGCAGTCAGGGGGCTCCCCTGCGGACAACTAATGAAAAACTGTTTTTT. Translated, it gives CASSQGAPLRTTNEKLFF.

The chain joins TRBV18 to TRBJ1-2, with 7 bases identical to TRBD1. V gave up 5 bases and J gave up 5 bases; unmatched junction bases: 11. Germline V gene sequence: CDR1 KGHSH, CDR2 LQKENI. CDR3 length: 15 amino acids. In DNA form, the CDR3 reads TGTGCCAGCTCATCCCCCGGGACAGAAGATTATGGCTACACCTTC. It specifies CASSSPGTEDYGYTF.

The rearrangement joins TRBV7-3 to TRBJ2-1; 14 bases are shared with TRBD2. V lost 2 bases, J lost 8 bases, and 8 bases stayed unmatched. The CDR3 is 17 amino acids. Germline assignment: CDR1 SGHTA and CDR2 FQGTGA. The CDR3 sequence is CASSLFGLAGGRDEQFF. The CDR3 DNA sequence: TGTGCCAGCAGCTTATTCGGACTAGCGGGGGGACGAGATGAGCAGTTCTTC.

Only one count was recorded for this clone. V is TRBV5-6 and J is TRBJ2-7, with 9 bases fitting TRBD1. Losses at the gene ends were 2 bases for V and 2 bases for J; bases not matched to a gene: 2. CDR1 is SGHDT and CDR2 is YYEEEE in the germline V gene. The CDR3 extends over 14 amino acids. The CDR3 sequence: CASSFRDRAYEQYF. The CDR3 DNA reads TGTGCCAGCAGCTTCCGGGACAGGGCCTACGAGCAGTACTTC.

J is TRBJ2-5 and V is TRBV5-1; the match to TRBD1 covers 11 bases. The CDR3 is 14 residues long. Germline assignment: CDR1 SGHRS and CDR2 YFSETQ. Trimming removed 4 bases from V and 5 bases from J; junction bases left unmatched: 4. The CDR3: CASSGTGGPETQYF. The CDR3 region has the DNA TGCGCCAGCAGCGGGACAGGGGGTCCGGAGACCCAGTACTTC.

The chain carries TRBV6-2 or TRBV6-3 and TRBJ2-5, with D perhaps matching TRBD2 (6 bases). This CDR3 has 14 residues. The ends were cut back, 5 bases at V and 4 bases at J, with 14 bases in the middle. From germline, CDR1 is MNHEY and CDR2 SVGEGT. CDR3 protein: CASSNTGLTETQYF. The CDR3 DNA is TGTGCCAGCAGTAACACGGGACTCACAGAGACCCAGTACTTC.

This clone was seen only a few times. The chain couples TRBV7-2 to TRBJ2-5, with 9 bases lining up with TRBD2. The length of the CDR3 is 15 residues. With 0 bases clipped from V and 7 bases from J, the junction kept 6 bases outside the gene matches. Germline CDR1 and CDR2: SGHTA and FQGNSA. CDR3 sequence (DNA): TGTGCCAGCAGCTTAGCGCAAGGCGGGGGGGGGACCCAGTACTTC. Protein sequence: CASSLAQGGGGTQYF.

This chain uses TRBV7-3 with TRBJ2-7; TRBD1 is a possible D gene (6 bases). Germline V gene data show CDR1 as SGHTA and CDR2 as FQGTGA. CDR3 length equals 14 residues. The ends were cut back, 5 bases at V and 5 bases at J, with 16 bases in the middle. The CDR3 DNA reads TGTGCCAGCAGCCAGGGGCCACTTTGGGACGAGCAGTACTTC. Translation gives CASSQGPLWDEQYF.

The V and J genes are TRBV5-1 and TRBJ1-2, with 9 positions matching TRBD1. Germline assignment: CDR1 SGHRS and CDR2 YFSETQ. V gave up 7 bases and J gave up 8 bases; unmatched junction bases: 12. The CDR3 is 14 amino acids. CDR3 region: CASGPGQGGDGYTF. The CDR3, as DNA: TGCGCCAGCGGTCCGGGACAGGGAGGGGACGGCTACACCTTC.

The chain employs TRBV7-2 and TRBJ1-3; D perhaps matches TRBD1 (6 bases). There are 17 residues in the CDR3. V was clipped by 2 bases and J by 3 bases, with 17 bases between them. The V gene's germline CDR1 is SGHTA and CDR2 FQGNSA. The CDR3, as DNA: TGTGCCAGCAGCTTACAACTTTCATTGACAGGTGGAAACACCATATATTTT. The encoded protein is CASSLQLSLTGGNTIYF.

This chain links TRBV5-6 with TRBJ1-6; TRBD1 agrees at 11 bases. The CDR3 spans 17 residues. V gave up 4 bases and J gave up 7 bases; unmatched junction bases: 10. Germline V CDR1 and CDR2: SGHDT, YYEEEE. In nucleotides, the CDR3 is TGTGCCAGCAGCCCTGGACAGGGGGCGCTTCTGAATTCACCCCTCCACTTT. Protein: CASSPGQGALLNSPLHF.

J is TRBJ1-3 and V is TRBV7-2; D is unresolved. Germline V gene sequence: CDR1 SGHTA, CDR2 FQGNSA. Trimming took 2 bases from V and 0 from J, leaving 5 bases between them. CDR3 length: 14 residues. The CDR3 bases are TGTGCCAGCAGCTTAAGCTCCTCTGGAAACACCATATATTTT. As protein: CASSLSSSGNTIYF.

This clone is a singleton in its sample. The chain joins TRBV9 to TRBJ1-2; 10 bases align to TRBD1. The CDR3 extends over 15 amino acids. V shed 6 bases and J 6 bases; nucleotides not matched to a gene: 11. Germline V gene sequence: CDR1 SGDLS, CDR2 YYNGEE. The CDR3 nucleotides are TGTGCCAGCATTTGGGGGGACAGGGGCCCCGATGGCTACACCTTC. Protein sequence: CASIWGDRGPDGYTF.